One TCR beta chain is described in this entry. The data were obtained in a study of cytomegalovirus exposure and HLA in healthy donors. Measured with immunoSEQ multiplex PCR; TCRdb has only the in-frame clones, and not every one. The sample carries roughly 300,000 clones, roughly 90% recorded once. The CDR3 sequence is 16 residues long. Trimming removed 0 bases from V and 4 bases from J; junction bases left unmatched: 6. Germline CDR1 MNHNY, CDR2 SVGAGI (reference sequence). This receptor was obtained from a woman in her twenties or thirties in good health and CMV-seropositive. The sample comprised PBMCs. V is TRBV6-6 and J is TRBJ1-5; 7 positions match TRBD1. This CDR3 reads CASSYSPTGRNQPQHF. The DNA for the CDR3 is TGTGCCAGCAGTTACTCTCCGACAGGGAGAAATCAGCCCCAGCATTTT.